This T cell receptor (beta chain) was recovered during a study of blood T cell repertoires in COVID-19. In the source study's methods: Estimation of nucleated cell counts relied on the amplification of reference gene primers. Data came from immunoSEQ multiplex PCR; TCRdb stores just in-frame clones and leaves some out. The V and J calls and the clone size are those of that table, but D and trimming were determined from the DNA. The sample has 200,000 to 250,000 clones; roughly 82% are singletons. The V and J ends lost 1 base and 4 bases respectively, with 15 bases between them. Germline loops: CDR1 LGHNA, CDR2 YSLEER. The length of the CDR3 is 16 residues.

The clonotype comes from a middle-aged woman who had recovered from COVID-19. The V call is TRBV4-3, the J call TRBJ2-3; tentatively, D is TRBD1 (5 bases). Sequencing was performed on peripheral blood. The CDR3 protein is CASSQGFGALADTQYF. In DNA, the CDR3 is TGCGCCAGCAGCCAAGGGTTTGGGGCTTTGGCAGATACGCAGTATTTT.